The rows below give T cell receptor beta chains drawn from one sample of a study of CD8+ T cells in alopecia areata. TCRdb's table, derived via immunoSEQ multiplex PCR, lists solely in-frame clones and lacks some. Of over 150,000 clones detected, roughly 60% appear once; the ten largest clones hold roughly 5%. The sample consisted of CD4+ T cells sorted from blood, taken at week 24, from a patient treated with tofacitinib. These TCRs come from a human donor with alopecia areata. The CDR3 runs from the conserved cysteine through the conserved F or W. D genes are given only for firm matches. Part of the rows lack a size; the others show once, few, many or a class for expanded clones.

size	V	length	D	J	DNA	CDR3
few	TRBV5-4	14	NA	TRBJ2-2	TGTGCCAGCAGCTTGACGGGGGCCACCGGGGAGCTGTTTTTT	CASSLTGATGELFF
NA	TRBV7-7	15	TRBD2	TRBJ2-5	TGTGCCAGCAGCCGCGAGGGACTAAGCGGAGAGACCCAGTACTTC	CASSREGLSGETQYF
NA	TRBV29-1	13	TRBD1	TRBJ1-2	TGCAGCGTTGAAGGACAGGGAAACTATGGCTACACCTTC	CSVEGQGNYGYTF
NA	TRBV30	18	TRBD2	TRBJ2-1	TGTGCCTGGAGTGTGGCGGGACTTGGCGGGAGGAGGTACAATGAGCAGTTCTTC	CAWSVAGLGGRRYNEQFF
NA	TRBV7-3	17	TRBD1	TRBJ2-2	TGTGCCAGCAGCTTATCATCAACAGGGGGCGCTTCCGGGGAGCTGTTTTTT	CASSLSSTGGASGELFF
NA	TRBV18	14	NA	TRBJ2-1	TGTGCCAGCTCACCCGCCGGGGTGAGGAATGAGCAGTTCTTC	CASSPAGVRNEQFF
NA	TRBV18	14	NA	TRBJ1-5	TGTGCCAGCTCGACGGGACCGCTCAATCAGCCCCAGCATTTT	CASSTGPLNQPQHF
NA	TRBV5-1	15	TRBD2	TRBJ2-5	TGCGCCAGCAGCATTAGCGGGACTTGGGAGGAGACCCAGTACTTC	CASSISGTWEETQYF
NA	TRBV5-4	13	NA	TRBJ2-7	TGTGCCAGCAGCTTGAACGGGGCTCACGAGCAGTACTTC	CASSLNGAHEQYF
few	TRBV29-1	13	TRBD1	TRBJ1-2	TGCAGCGTCGTTGACAGGGCCGTTTATGGCTACACCTTC	CSVVDRAVYGYTF
many	TRBV20-1	11	NA	TRBJ1-2	TGCAGTGCTAGGGACATCGCCTTCACACTCTTC	CSARDIAFTLF
NA	TRBV6-5	13	NA	TRBJ2-5	TGTGCCAGCAGTTACAGGGTGGAAGAGACCCAGTACTTC	CASSYRVEETQYF
few	TRBV5-1	14	NA	TRBJ2-7	TGCGCCAGCAGTAGGGGGGGCGCAACCTACGAGCAGTACTTC	CASSRGGATYEQYF
few	TRBV5-1	13	NA	TRBJ1-1	TGCGCCAGCAGACGCGTTGAGGAGGAGAAACGTTTCTTT	CASRRVEEEKRFF
few	TRBV29-1	13	NA	TRBJ1-2	TGCAGCGTTGAAGATCTATCAGCGCATGGCTACACCTTC	CSVEDLSAHGYTF
NA	TRBV28	12	NA	TRBJ2-7	TGTGCCAGCAGGACGGACTCCTACGAGCAGTACTTC	CASRTDSYEQYF
few	TRBV18	14	NA	TRBJ2-1	TGTGCCAGCTCACCACCGTCCGGGGTCAATGAGCAGTTCTTC	CASSPPSGVNEQFF
NA	TRBV29-1	13	NA	TRBJ2-7	TGCAGCGCCACCGTTGGCAGGGTGGGGGAGCAGTACTTC	CSATVGRVGEQYF
few	TRBV2	15	TRBD1	TRBJ2-3	TGTGCCAGCAGTGAAATGGGACAGGGGACAGATACGCAGTATTTT	CASSEMGQGTDTQYF
NA	TRBV5-1	12	NA	TRBJ2-5	TGCGCCAGCCGTCGGTTGGGAGAGACCCAGTACTTC	CASRRLGETQYF
NA	TRBV5-6	14	NA	TRBJ2-7	TGTGCCAGCAGCTTGGGGTCCTGGGGCGACGAGCAGTACTTC	CASSLGSWGDEQYF
NA	TRBV27	14	TRBD1	TRBJ1-5	TGTGCCAGCAGTTCGGGACAGGGAAATCAGCCCCAGCATTTT	CASSSGQGNQPQHF
few	TRBV18	12	TRBD2	TRBJ2-5	TGTGCCAGCTCAACTAGCGGAGAGACCCAGTACTTC	CASSTSGETQYF